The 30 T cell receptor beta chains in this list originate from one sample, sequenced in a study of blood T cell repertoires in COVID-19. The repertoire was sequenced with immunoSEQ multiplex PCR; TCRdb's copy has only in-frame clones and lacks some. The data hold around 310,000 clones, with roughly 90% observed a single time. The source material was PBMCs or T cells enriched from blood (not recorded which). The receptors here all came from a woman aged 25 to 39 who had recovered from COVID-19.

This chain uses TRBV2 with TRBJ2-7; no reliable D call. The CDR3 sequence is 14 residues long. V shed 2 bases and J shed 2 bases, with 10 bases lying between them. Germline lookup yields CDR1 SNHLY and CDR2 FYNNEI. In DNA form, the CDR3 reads TGTGCCAGCAGTGAACGAGACAAACCCTACGAGCAGTACTTC. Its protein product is CASSERDKPYEQYF.

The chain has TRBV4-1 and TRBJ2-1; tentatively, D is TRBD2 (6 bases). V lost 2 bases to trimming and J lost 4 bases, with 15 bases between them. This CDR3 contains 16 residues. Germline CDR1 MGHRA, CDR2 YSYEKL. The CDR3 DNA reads TGCGCCAGCAGCCAACTTACAGGAGGGGTTTACAATGAGCAGTTCTTC. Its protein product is CASSQLTGGVYNEQFF.

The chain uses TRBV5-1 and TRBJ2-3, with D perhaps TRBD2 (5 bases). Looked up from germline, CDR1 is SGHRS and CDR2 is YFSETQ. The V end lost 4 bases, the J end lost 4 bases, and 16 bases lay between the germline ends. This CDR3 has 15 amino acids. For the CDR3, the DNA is TGCGCCAGCAGCCGCGGTACGGGGTACCCAGATACGCAGTATTTT. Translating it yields CASSRGTGYPDTQYF.

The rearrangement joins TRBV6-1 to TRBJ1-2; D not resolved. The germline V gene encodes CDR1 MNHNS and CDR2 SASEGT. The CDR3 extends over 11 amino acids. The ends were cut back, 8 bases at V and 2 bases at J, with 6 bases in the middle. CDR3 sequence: CASGENYGYTF. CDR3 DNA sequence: TGTGCCAGCGGGGAGAACTATGGCTACACCTTC.

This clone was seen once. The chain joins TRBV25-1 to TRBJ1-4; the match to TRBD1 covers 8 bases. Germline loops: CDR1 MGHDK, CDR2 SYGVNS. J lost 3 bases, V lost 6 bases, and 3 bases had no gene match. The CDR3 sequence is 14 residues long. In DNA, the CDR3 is TGTGCCAGCAGGGACAGGGTATCTAATGAAAAACTGTTTTTT. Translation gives CASRDRVSNEKLFF.

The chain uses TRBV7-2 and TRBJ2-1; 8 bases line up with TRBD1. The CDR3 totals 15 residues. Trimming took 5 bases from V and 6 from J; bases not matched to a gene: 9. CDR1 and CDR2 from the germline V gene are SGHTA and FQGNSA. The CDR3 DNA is TGTGCCAGCAGCGTTAACAGGGGGGTCTTCAATGAGCAGTTCTTC. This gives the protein CASSVNRGVFNEQFF.

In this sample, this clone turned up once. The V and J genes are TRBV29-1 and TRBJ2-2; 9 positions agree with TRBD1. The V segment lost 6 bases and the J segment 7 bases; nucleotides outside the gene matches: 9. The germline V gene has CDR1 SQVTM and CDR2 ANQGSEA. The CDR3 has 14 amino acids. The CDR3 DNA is TGCAGCGTGAAGGGACAGGGAGGCATCGGGGAGCTGTTTTTT. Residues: CSVKGQGGIGELFF.

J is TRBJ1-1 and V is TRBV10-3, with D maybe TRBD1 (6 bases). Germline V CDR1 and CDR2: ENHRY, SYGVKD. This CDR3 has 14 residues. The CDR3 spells CATSGGGSNTEAFF. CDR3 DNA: TGTGCGACCAGCGGGGGGGGCTCGAACACTGAAGCTTTCTTT.

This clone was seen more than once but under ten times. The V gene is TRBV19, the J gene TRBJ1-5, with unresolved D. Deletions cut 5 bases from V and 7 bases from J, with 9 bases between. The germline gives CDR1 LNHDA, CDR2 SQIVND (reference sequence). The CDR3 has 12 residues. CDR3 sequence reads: CASSWVRQPQHF. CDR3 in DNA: TGTGCCAGTAGTTGGGTGAGGCAGCCCCAGCATTTT.

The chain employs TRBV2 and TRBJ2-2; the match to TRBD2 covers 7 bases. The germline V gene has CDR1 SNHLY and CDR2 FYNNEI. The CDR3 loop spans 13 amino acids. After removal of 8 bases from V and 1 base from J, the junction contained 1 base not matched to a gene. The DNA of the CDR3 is TGTGCCAGCGGGAGGGAGAACACCGGGGAGCTGTTTTTT. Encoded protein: CASGRENTGELFF. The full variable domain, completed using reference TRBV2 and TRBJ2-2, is EPEVTQTPSHQVTQMGQEVILRCVPISNHLYFYWYRQILGQKVEFLVSFYNNEISEKSEIFDDQFSVERPDGSNFTLKIRSTKLEDSAMYFCASGRENTGELFFGEGSRLTVL.

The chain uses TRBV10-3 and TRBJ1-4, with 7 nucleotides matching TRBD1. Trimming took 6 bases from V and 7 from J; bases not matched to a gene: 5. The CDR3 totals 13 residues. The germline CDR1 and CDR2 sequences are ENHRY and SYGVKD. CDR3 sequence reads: CAIREGAGEKLFF. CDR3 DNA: TGTGCCATCAGAGAGGGGGCCGGTGAAAAACTGTTTTTT.

This chain's CDR3 is CASTRGDRGPEQYF. The CDR3 DNA sequence: TGTGCCAGCACTCGAGGGGACAGGGGGCCCGAGCAGTACTTC. The chain employs TRBV2 and TRBJ2-7; 12 nucleotides agree with TRBD1. After removal of 7 bases from V and 6 bases from J, the junction contained 7 bases not matched to a gene. CDR1 is SNHLY, CDR2 FYNNEI, per germline. The CDR3 totals 14 residues.

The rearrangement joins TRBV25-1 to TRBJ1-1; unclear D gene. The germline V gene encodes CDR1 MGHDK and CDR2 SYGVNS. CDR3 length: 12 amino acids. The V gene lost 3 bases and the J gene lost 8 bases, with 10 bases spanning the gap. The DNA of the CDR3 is TGTGCCAGCAGTGACTCTGCGGTGGAAGCTTTCTTT. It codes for CASSDSAVEAFF.

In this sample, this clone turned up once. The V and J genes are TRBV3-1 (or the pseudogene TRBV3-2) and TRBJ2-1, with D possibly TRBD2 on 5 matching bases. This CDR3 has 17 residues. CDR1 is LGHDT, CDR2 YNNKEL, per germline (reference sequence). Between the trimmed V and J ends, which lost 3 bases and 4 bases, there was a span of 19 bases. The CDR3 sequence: CASSHSTTRGLYNEQFF. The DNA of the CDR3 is TGTGCCAGCAGCCATTCGACCACCAGAGGGTTATACAATGAGCAGTTCTTC.

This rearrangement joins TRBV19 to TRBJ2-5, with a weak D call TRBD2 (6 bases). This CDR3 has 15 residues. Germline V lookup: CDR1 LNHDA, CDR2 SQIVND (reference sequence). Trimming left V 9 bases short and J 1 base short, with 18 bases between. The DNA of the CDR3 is TGTGCCAGCAGACCCATCGGGACTCCCCAAGAGACCCAGTACTTC. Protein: CASRPIGTPQETQYF.

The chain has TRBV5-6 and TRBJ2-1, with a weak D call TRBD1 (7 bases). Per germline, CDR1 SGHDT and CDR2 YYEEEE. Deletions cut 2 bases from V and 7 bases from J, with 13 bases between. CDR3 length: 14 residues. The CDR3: CASSFRGARNEQFF. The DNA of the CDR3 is TGTGCCAGCAGCTTCAGGGGGGCTAGGAATGAGCAGTTCTTC.

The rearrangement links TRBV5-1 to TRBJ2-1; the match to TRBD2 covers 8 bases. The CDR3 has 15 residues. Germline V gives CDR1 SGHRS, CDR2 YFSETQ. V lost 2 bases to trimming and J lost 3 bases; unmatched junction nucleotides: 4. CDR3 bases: TGCGCCAGCAGCTTCCGGGGGGGCGACTACAATGAGCAGTTCTTC. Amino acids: CASSFRGGDYNEQFF.

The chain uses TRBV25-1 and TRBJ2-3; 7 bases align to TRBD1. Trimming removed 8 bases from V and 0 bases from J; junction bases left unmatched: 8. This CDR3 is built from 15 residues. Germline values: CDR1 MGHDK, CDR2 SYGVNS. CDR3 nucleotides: TGTGCCAGCTCGTTGGGACAGCCTAGCACAGATACGCAGTATTTT. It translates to CASSLGQPSTDTQYF.

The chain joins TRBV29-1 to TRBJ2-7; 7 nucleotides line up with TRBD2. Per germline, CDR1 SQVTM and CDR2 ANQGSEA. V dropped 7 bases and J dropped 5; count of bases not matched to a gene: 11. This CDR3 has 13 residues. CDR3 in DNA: TGCAGCGCTTCGACTAGCTTGAGGAACGAGCAGTACTTC. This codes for CSASTSLRNEQYF.

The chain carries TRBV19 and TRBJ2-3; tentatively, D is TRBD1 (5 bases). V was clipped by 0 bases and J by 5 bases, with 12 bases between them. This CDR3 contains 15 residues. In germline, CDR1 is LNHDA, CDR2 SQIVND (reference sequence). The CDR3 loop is CASSIDGAGQDTQYF. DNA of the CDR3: TGTGCCAGTAGTATAGATGGGGCAGGGCAAGATACGCAGTATTTT.

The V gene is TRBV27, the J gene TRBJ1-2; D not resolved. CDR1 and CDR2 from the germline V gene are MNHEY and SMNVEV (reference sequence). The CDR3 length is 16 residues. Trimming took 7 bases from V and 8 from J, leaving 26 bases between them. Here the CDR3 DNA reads TGTGCCAGCACCCCCTATTCCCAAATCGGCGGCGGGGGCTACACCTTC. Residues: CASTPYSQIGGGGYTF.

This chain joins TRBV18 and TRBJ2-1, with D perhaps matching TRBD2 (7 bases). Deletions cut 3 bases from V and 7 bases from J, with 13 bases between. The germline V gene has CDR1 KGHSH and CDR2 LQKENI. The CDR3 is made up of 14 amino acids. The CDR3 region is CASSPGEGGNEQFF. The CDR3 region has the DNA TGTGCCAGCTCACCCGGAGAGGGGGGGAATGAGCAGTTCTTC.

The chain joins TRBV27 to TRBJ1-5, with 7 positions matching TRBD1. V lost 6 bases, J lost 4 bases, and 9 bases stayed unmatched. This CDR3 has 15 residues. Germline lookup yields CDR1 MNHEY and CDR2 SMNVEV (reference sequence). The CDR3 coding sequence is TGTGCCAGCAGCTCCGGGACAGACCTAAATCAGCCCCAGCATTTT. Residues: CASSSGTDLNQPQHF.

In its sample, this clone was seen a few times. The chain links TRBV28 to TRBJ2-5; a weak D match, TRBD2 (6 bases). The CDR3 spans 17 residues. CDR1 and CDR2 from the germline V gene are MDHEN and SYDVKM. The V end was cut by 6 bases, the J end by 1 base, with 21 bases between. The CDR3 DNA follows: TGTGCCAGCAGAGGAGGCGGGACCCCTTGGGGCCAAGAGACCCAGTACTTC. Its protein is CASRGGGTPWGQETQYF.

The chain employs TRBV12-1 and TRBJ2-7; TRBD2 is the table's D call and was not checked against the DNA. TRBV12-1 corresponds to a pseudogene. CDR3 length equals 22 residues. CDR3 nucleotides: TGTGCCAGCAGCTTTGATAGGTCAGAACCGCCCCACAAAACCCCCATCAGCGACGAGCAGTACTTC. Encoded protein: CASSFDRSEPPHKTPISDEQYF.

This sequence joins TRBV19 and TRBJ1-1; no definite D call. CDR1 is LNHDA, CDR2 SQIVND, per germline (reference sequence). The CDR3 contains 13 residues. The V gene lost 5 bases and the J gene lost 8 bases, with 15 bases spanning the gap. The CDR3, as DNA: TGTGCCAGTAGTCCGAGACAAGTAAGCGAAGCTTTCTTT. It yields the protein CASSPRQVSEAFF. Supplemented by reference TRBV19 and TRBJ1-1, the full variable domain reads DGGITQSPKYLFRKEGQNVTLSCEQNLNHDAMYWYRQDPGQGLRLIYYSQIVNDFQKGDIAEGYSVSREKKESFPLTVTSAQKNPTAFYLCASSPRQVSEAFFGQGTRLTVV.

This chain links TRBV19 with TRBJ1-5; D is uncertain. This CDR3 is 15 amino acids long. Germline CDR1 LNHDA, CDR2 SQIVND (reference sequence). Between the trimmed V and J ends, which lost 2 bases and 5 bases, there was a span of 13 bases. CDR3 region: CASSITSGLHQPQHF. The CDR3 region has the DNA TGTGCCAGTAGTATAACTAGCGGTCTCCATCAGCCCCAGCATTTT.

CDR3 in amino acids: CASRPQGRQPQHF. The CDR3 nucleotides are TGTGCCAGCAGACCACAGGGGAGGCAGCCCCAGCATTTT. The J gene is TRBJ1-5, the V gene TRBV6-5, with 7 bases lining up with TRBD1. The CDR3 runs to 13 residues. V shed 6 bases, J shed 7 bases, and the junction held 6 bases outside the gene matches. Per germline, CDR1 MNHEY and CDR2 SVGAGI.

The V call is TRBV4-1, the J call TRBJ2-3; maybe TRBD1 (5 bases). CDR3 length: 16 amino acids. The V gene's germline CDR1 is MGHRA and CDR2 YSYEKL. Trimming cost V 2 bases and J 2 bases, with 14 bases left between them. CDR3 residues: CASSQPGLDDTDTQYF. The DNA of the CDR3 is TGCGCCAGCAGCCAACCAGGGTTAGATGACACAGATACGCAGTATTTT.

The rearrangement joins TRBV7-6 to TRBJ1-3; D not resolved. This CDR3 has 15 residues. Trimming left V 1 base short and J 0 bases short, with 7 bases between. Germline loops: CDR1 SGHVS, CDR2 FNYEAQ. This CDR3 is CASSLGSASGNTIYF. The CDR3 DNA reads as TGTGCCAGCAGCTTAGGGAGTGCCTCTGGAAACACCATATATTTT.